These 5 T cell receptor beta chains were sequenced from one sample in a study of blood T cell repertoires in COVID-19 (dated by TCRdb to 2020 to 2022). Library preparation used the immunoSEQ multiplex PCR assay. TCRdb obtained this table from immuneACCESS and retained in-frame rearrangements with V and J assigned. These tables miss some clones; where compared with another copy, unresolved V genes account for less than half of the shortfall, and the remainder is unexplained. Here the sample has fewer than 150,000 clones; approximately 78% occur a single time. Jointly, the top ten make up 10% to 11% of the sample. Sequenced: peripheral blood. These receptors all stem from a man in his sixties who had recovered from COVID-19.

The J gene is TRBJ2-1, the V gene TRBV6-5, with D unclear. Trimming removed 6 bases from V and 0 bases from J, with 9 bases in between. CDR1 is MNHEY and CDR2 is SVGAGI in the germline V gene. CDR3 length equals 14 residues. As DNA, the CDR3 is TGTGCCAGCAGGCCGCTGAGCTCCTACAATGAGCAGTTCTTC. This codes for CASRPLSSYNEQFF.

The chain carries TRBV28 and TRBJ2-7; TRBD1 agrees at 7 bases. CDR3 length: 13 amino acids. After removal of 5 bases from V and 9 bases from J, the junction contained 10 bases not matched to a gene. The germline CDR1 and CDR2 sequences are MDHEN and SYDVKM. The CDR3 loop reads CASSLRQGRTQYF. The CDR3 region has the DNA TGTGCCAGCAGTCTACGACAGGGACGAACGCAGTACTTC.

This clone has only one observation. This chain joins TRBV6-5 and TRBJ2-1, with 11 bases aligning to TRBD2. J lost 3 bases, V lost 8 bases, and 6 bases had no gene match. Germline CDR1 and CDR2: MNHEY and SVGAGI. This CDR3 is 15 amino acids long. In nucleotides, the CDR3 is TGTGCCAGCCAACCTAGCGGGGGGATCTACAATGAGCAGTTCTTC. It translates to CASQPSGGIYNEQFF.

The chain recombines TRBV25-1 with TRBJ2-7; 9 bases agree with TRBD1. V shed 4 bases and J 4 bases; nucleotides not matched to a gene: 5. Germline V gene lookup returns CDR1 MGHDK and CDR2 SYGVNS. The CDR3 spans 14 residues. CDR3 nucleotides: TGTGCCAGCAGTGGGGGACAGGGAAATTACGAGCAGTACTTC. Translating it yields CASSGGQGNYEQYF.

CDR3 DNA: TGTGCCAGCTCACCACCCGGGGGGGCGGAAAAACTGTTTTTT. Its protein is CASSPPGGAEKLFF. V gene TRBV18 combines with J gene TRBJ1-4; TRBD1 might be the D (6 bases). There are 14 residues in the CDR3. Germline CDR1 is KGHSH and CDR2 is LQKENI. The V and J ends lost 0 bases and 8 bases respectively, with 10 bases between them.